This TCR beta chain comes out of a study of control samples from healthy donors and cancer patients (TCRdb year 2020). A remark on this clone: The clone's antigen remains unknown. No base quality information exists; no much larger clone differs at one position. Additional DNA sequences in this sample encode the identical CDR3.

Libraries were built with the immunoSEQ multiplex PCR assay. Not all clones reach the TCRdb copy of this immuneACCESS table, which keeps in-frame sequences only. Checked studies attribute under half of the gap to unresolved V genes and leave the rest unexplained. This sample lists about 61,000 clones; almost 90% were detected once. Jointly, the top ten make up approximately 6% of the sample. What was sequenced was PBMCs. The clonotype comes from a man in his sixties with colorectal cancer.

The DNA sequence reads TGCGCCAGCAGCTTGGCGGGCACAGATACGCAGTATTTT. It translates as CASSLAGTDTQYF. The V and J segments used are TRBV5-1 and TRBJ2-3; the D gene remains uncertain. Via the germline V gene, CDR1 is SGHRS and CDR2 YFSETQ. Including the terminal cysteine and phenylalanine, the CDR3 comprises 13 residues. Kept here is only the CDR3 DNA, which spans 39 bases and is read in frame from base 1. V was cut back by 0 bases and J by 1 base, leaving a gap of 3 bases between them. With the rest looked up from the reference TRBV5-1 and TRBJ2-3 genes rather than sequenced, the full variable domain is KAGVTQTPRYLIKTRGQQVTLSCSPISGHRSVSWYQQTPGQGLQFLFEYFSETQRNKGNFPGRFSGRQFSNSRSEMNVSTLELGDSALYLCASSLAGTDTQYFGPGTRLTVL.